The 29 T cell receptor beta chains given below trace back to one sample, sequenced in a study of shared clonotypes between healthy human individuals (dated by TCRdb to 2019 to 2021). Library preparation was by the immunoSEQ multiplex PCR assay. This immuneACCESS table, as held by TCRdb, lists in-frame sequences with V and J called but not all clones. Of the missing ones, under half trace to an unresolved V gene in checked studies; the others have no known cause. Across this sample there are about 1.1 million clones, with approximately 80% seen only once. In total, the top ten clones hold approximately 0.95% of the sample. The source material was memory CD4+ T cells from PBMCs. The label giving this sample's cell subset or site can be read as: CD45RA-negative fraction. These receptors were collected from a man in his late teens or twenties in good health. Some clones in this sample may be carry-over from other donors' samples.

The chain carries TRBV20-1 and TRBJ2-7; tentatively, D is TRBD2 (5 bases). The CDR3 is 11 amino acids. Germline V gene sequence: CDR1 DFQATT, CDR2 SNEGSKA (reference sequence). The V gene lost 4 bases and the J gene lost 9 bases, with 13 bases spanning the gap. CDR3 in amino acids: CSAKLAGRQYF. In DNA form, the CDR3 reads TGCAGTGCTAAACTCGCTGGGAGGCAGTACTTC.

Only a few counts were recorded for this clone. This chain uses TRBV7-8 with TRBJ2-7; D unresolved. Per germline, CDR1 SGHVS and CDR2 FQNEAQ. CDR3 length: 13 residues. V shed 4 bases and J shed 4 bases, with 11 bases lying between them. The CDR3 bases are TGTGCCAGCAGCTACTTGGGTAAATACGAGCAGTACTTC. It yields the protein CASSYLGKYEQYF.

The chain has TRBV27 and TRBJ2-7; D not resolved. In germline, CDR1 is MNHEY, CDR2 SMNVEV (reference sequence). The CDR3 length is 13 residues. Trimming left V 3 bases short and J 6 bases short, with 12 bases between. CDR3 amino acids: CASSFSGAREQYF. The CDR3, as DNA: TGTGCCAGCAGTTTTTCTGGCGCTCGCGAGCAGTACTTC.

Comment on this clone: At one of its ends the junction is not consistent with the germline gene, which may arise from a read error. The V and J genes are TRBV11-2 and TRBJ2-7; D gene uncertain. CDR1 is SGHAT, CDR2 FQNNGV, per germline. This CDR3 is built from 15 residues. CDR3 residues: CASSQGQPNANEQYF. CDR3 in DNA: TGCGCCAGCAGCCAAGGGCAGCCGAACGCCAACGAGCAGTACTTC. Complete variable domain (other parts from reference TRBV11-2 and TRBJ2-7): EAGVAQSPRYKIIEKRQSVAFWCNPISGHATLYWYQQILGQGPKLLIQFQNNGVVDDSQLPKDRFSAERLKGVDSTLKIQPAKLEDSAVYLCASSQGQPNANEQYFGPGTRLTVT.

The V gene is TRBV5-1, the J gene TRBJ1-4; D remains unclear. This CDR3 spans 17 amino acids. From germline, CDR1 is SGHRS and CDR2 YFSETQ. Trimming pared 0 bases from V and 0 bases from J, leaving 12 bases between. The CDR3 protein is CASSLDSRSATNEKLFF. The CDR3 DNA sequence: TGCGCCAGCAGCTTGGACAGCCGGAGTGCAACTAATGAAAAACTGTTTTTT.

This sequence joins TRBV12-5 and TRBJ1-2, with 7 bases identical to TRBD1. The J segment lost 5 bases and the V segment lost 7 bases, leaving 7 bases of the junction unmatched. CDR1 is LGHNT and CDR2 is FRNRAP in the germline V gene. The CDR3 sequence is 13 residues long. The CDR3 DNA sequence: TGTGCTAGTGCGGGACAGACGGGGTATGGCTACACCTTC. This codes for CASAGQTGYGYTF.

The genes are TRBV28 and TRBJ2-1; 7 bases map to TRBD2. The CDR3 runs to 16 residues. V gave up 8 bases and J gave up 0 bases; unmatched junction bases: 10. Germline V gene lookup returns CDR1 MDHEN and CDR2 SYDVKM. In DNA, the CDR3 is TGTGCCAGCTACAGCGGGGCCCCAACCTCCTACAATGAGCAGTTCTTC. Protein sequence: CASYSGAPTSYNEQFF.

V gene TRBV5-6 combines with J gene TRBJ2-1; 10 bases match TRBD1. This CDR3 comprises 15 residues. The germline CDR1 and CDR2 sequences are SGHDT and YYEEEE. Trimming took 6 bases from V and 3 from J; bases not matched to a gene: 6. The CDR3 DNA is TGTGCCAGCAACTCCCGGGACAGGGGCTACAATGAGCAGTTCTTC. This gives the protein CASNSRDRGYNEQFF.

The chain recombines TRBV30 with TRBJ2-7; 9 bases line up with TRBD2. This CDR3 is 22 amino acids long. The V and J ends lost 1 base and 3 bases, in that order; junction bases with no gene match: 28. CDR1 is GTSNPN and CDR2 is SVGIG in the germline V gene (reference sequence). This CDR3 reads CAWSAYTRIPQWGSGRNYEQYF. CDR3 sequence (DNA): TGTGCCTGGAGTGCCTATACCCGGATCCCCCAATGGGGTAGCGGGAGAAACTACGAGCAGTACTTC. Combining the CDR3 with reference TRBV30 and TRBJ2-7 gives the whole variable domain SQTIHQWPATLVQPVGSPLSLECTVEGTSNPNLYWYRQAAGRGLQLLFYSVGIGQISSEVPQNLSASRPQDRQFILSSKKLLLSDSGFYLCAWSAYTRIPQWGSGRNYEQYFGPGTRLTVT.

Concerning this clone: Other nucleotide sequences from this sample produce the same CDR3. The J gene is TRBJ2-3, the V gene TRBV29-1; 7 positions agree with TRBD2. CDR3 length equals 14 residues. In germline, CDR1 is SQVTM, CDR2 ANQGSEA. V lost 2 bases to trimming and J lost 0 bases; unmatched junction nucleotides: 2. The CDR3 loop reads CSVESSGSTDTQYF. CDR3 bases: TGCAGCGTTGAAAGTAGCGGGAGCACAGATACGCAGTATTTT.

V and J are TRBV19 and TRBJ1-5, with a possible D match to TRBD1 (5 bases). The CDR3 has 14 amino acids. The germline CDR1 and CDR2 sequences are LNHDA and SQIVND (reference sequence). Trimming stripped 7 bases from V and 3 bases from J, with 13 bases between. This CDR3 is CASNQQGPNQPQHF. CDR3 nucleotides: TGTGCCAGTAACCAGCAGGGCCCCAATCAGCCCCAGCATTTT.

The rearrangement uses TRBV4-2 and TRBJ2-1; TRBD1 matches at 8 bases. This CDR3 has 15 residues. Trimming at V came to 0 bases and at J to 6 bases, leaving 4 bases not matched to a gene. The germline CDR1 and CDR2 sequences are LGHNA and YNFKEQ. CDR3 nucleotides: TGTGCCAGCAGCCAAGAACAGGGGGTGATCAATGAGCAGTTCTTC. This encodes CASSQEQGVINEQFF.

This sequence joins TRBV9 and TRBJ2-1, with 9 bases fitting TRBD2. V shed 0 bases, J shed 4 bases, and the junction held 2 bases outside the gene matches. Germline V CDR1 and CDR2: SGDLS, YYNGEE. This CDR3 is 15 amino acids long. The DNA for the CDR3 is TGTGCCAGCAGCGTAGCTAGCGGGATTTACAATGAGCAGTTCTTC. The encoded protein is CASSVASGIYNEQFF.

The J gene is TRBJ2-7, the V gene TRBV7-2; 9 nucleotides align to TRBD2. V was pared by 4 bases and J by 1 base, with 14 bases of the junction left unmatched. Germline V gives CDR1 SGHTA, CDR2 FQGNSA. The CDR3 sequence is 18 residues long. In DNA form, the CDR3 reads TGTGCCAGCAGCTCCCCCCTGCTGCGGGAGGGCCGTTCCTACGAGCAGTACTTC. As protein: CASSSPLLREGRSYEQYF.

The V call is TRBV11-2, the J call TRBJ2-1; D is ambiguous. Germline CDR1 SGHAT, CDR2 FQNNGV. The CDR3 is 14 residues long. V was pared by 1 base and J by 5 bases, with 9 bases between. The CDR3 is CASSLGRTNNEQFF. CDR3 DNA: TGTGCCAGCAGCTTAGGGCGGACCAACAATGAGCAGTTCTTC.

The chain couples TRBV28 to TRBJ2-1; TRBD1 matches 9 bases. Trimming cost V 2 bases and J 7 bases; bases outside gene matches: 9. In germline, CDR1 is MDHEN, CDR2 SYDVKM. The CDR3 covers 16 residues. The CDR3: CASSLGGGQGPNEQFF. The CDR3 bases are TGTGCCAGCAGTTTAGGAGGGGGACAGGGCCCGAATGAGCAGTTCTTC.

V usage is TRBV6-1 and J usage is TRBJ2-1, with D possibly being TRBD2 (6 bases). The V end was cut by 5 bases, the J end by 8 bases, with 16 bases between. Germline V gene data show CDR1 as MNHNS and CDR2 as SASEGT. The CDR3 has 14 amino acids. DNA of the CDR3: TGTGCCAGCAGTTATAGGAGGGCGGGCGATGAGCAGTTCTTC. Encoded protein: CASSYRRAGDEQFF.

The chain joins TRBV18 to TRBJ1-2, with D maybe TRBD1 (6 bases). Trimming removed 3 bases at V and 8 bases at J, with 19 bases between. The CDR3 is made up of 15 amino acids. Germline V lookup: CDR1 KGHSH, CDR2 LQKENI. CDR3 residues: CASSPFGGPDKGYTF. CDR3 in DNA: TGTGCCAGCTCACCTTTCGGGGGCCCCGACAAGGGCTACACCTTC.

The chain employs TRBV5-3 and TRBJ1-2; D is unresolved. TRBV5-3 is an ORF; its function is uncertain. V shed 0 bases and J shed 2 bases, with 11 bases lying between them. The CDR3 is 15 residues long. The CDR3 nucleotides are TGTGCCAGAAGCTTGGCAGTGTTCAGAAACTATGGCTACACCTTC. It encodes CARSLAVFRNYGYTF.

J is TRBJ2-3 and V is TRBV9; 7 nucleotides match TRBD2. CDR3 size: 19 residues. Germline CDR1 reads SGDLS; CDR2 reads YYNGEE. V lost 3 bases and J lost 3; bases outside the gene matches: 19. The CDR3 reads CASSALPSKAGRKTDTQYF. CDR3 bases: TGTGCCAGCAGCGCCTTACCGTCAAAAGCGGGAAGGAAGACAGATACGCAGTATTTT.

In its sample, this clone was seen many times. The chain uses TRBV2 and TRBJ2-1; D gene ambiguous. V lost 1 base, J lost 4 bases, and 8 bases lay in between. This CDR3 comprises 14 residues. From germline, CDR1 is SNHLY and CDR2 FYNNEI. The CDR3: CASSEDGGYNEQFF. As DNA, the CDR3 is TGTGCCAGCAGTGAAGACGGCGGTTACAATGAGCAGTTCTTC.

The sample holds one count of this clone. This rearrangement joins TRBV28 to TRBJ1-3; no clear D gene. The CDR3 is 16 residues long. Germline CDR1 reads MDHEN; CDR2 reads SYDVKM. The ends were cut back, 7 bases at V and 4 bases at J, with 20 bases in the middle. The CDR3 loop is CASTPPGKSGGNTIYF. DNA for the CDR3: TGTGCCAGCACCCCCCCCGGAAAGTCTGGGGGAAACACCATATATTTT.

This clone has just a few counts. J is TRBJ2-5 and V is TRBV5-6; TRBD1 might be the D (6 bases). The V end lost 5 bases, the J end lost 4 bases, and 15 bases lay between the germline ends. This CDR3 is built from 14 residues. Germline V lookup: CDR1 SGHDT, CDR2 YYEEEE. CDR3: CASRPQKGVETQYF. CDR3 in DNA: TGTGCCAGCAGACCACAGAAGGGGGTAGAGACCCAGTACTTC.

The rearrangement uses TRBV28 and TRBJ2-7; D is unclear. The germline V and J ends were trimmed by 1 base and 2 bases, with 9 bases remaining between them. The CDR3 has 14 residues. The germline V gene has CDR1 MDHEN and CDR2 SYDVKM. CDR3 in amino acids: CASSLSSLPYEQYF. DNA for the CDR3: TGTGCCAGCAGTTTATCTTCACTACCCTACGAGCAGTACTTC.

Note on this clone: A far larger clone is just one base off, so this is likely a read error. This likely comes from a read error, as the CDR3 has no conserved phenylalanine or tryptophan at its end. V usage is TRBV30 and J usage is TRBJ1-2; no clear D gene. This CDR3 spans 11 amino acids. V gave up 2 bases and J gave up 10 bases, with 11 bases separating them. Germline CDR1 GTSNPN, CDR2 SVGIG (reference sequence). DNA of the CDR3: TGTGCCTGGAGTTCTCCCGCGGACTACACCTCC. Amino acids: CAWSSPADYTS.

The chain joins TRBV5-1 to TRBJ2-1; TRBD1 or TRBD2 may be the D gene (5 bases each). Trimming stripped 1 base from V and 0 bases from J, with 17 bases between. The CDR3 spans 18 residues. Per germline, CDR1 SGHRS and CDR2 YFSETQ. This CDR3 is CASSLPLVGATSYNEQFF. CDR3 coding DNA: TGCGCCAGCAGCTTGCCCCTGGTCGGGGCCACCTCCTACAATGAGCAGTTCTTC.

Only a few counts were recorded for this clone. The chain is built from TRBV27 and TRBJ1-5, with a weak D call TRBD1 (6 bases). The CDR3 covers 14 residues. V lost 3 bases to trimming and J lost 7 bases, with 13 bases between them. From germline, CDR1 is MNHEY and CDR2 SMNVEV (reference sequence). The CDR3 nucleotides read TGTGCCAGCAGTTTCGGACAGCCAGGCCAGCCCCAGCATTTT. It translates to CASSFGQPGQPQHF.

This clone was detected only once. This chain connects TRBV6-5 to TRBJ1-2; TRBD1 matches at 9 bases. The CDR3 length is 13 residues. CDR1 and CDR2 from the germline V gene are MNHEY and SVGAGI. The trim removed 7 bases at V and 7 bases at J, leaving 7 bases unmatched. The CDR3 loop is CASTPGQGPGYTF. CDR3 DNA: TGTGCCAGCACCCCGGGACAGGGCCCTGGCTACACCTTC.

The V and J genes are TRBV6-6 and TRBJ2-2; 11 bases line up with TRBD2. CDR3 length: 15 amino acids. Trimming removed 6 bases from V and 5 bases from J; junction bases left unmatched: 5. Germline V gene lookup returns CDR1 MNHNY and CDR2 SVGAGI (reference sequence). The CDR3, as DNA: TGTGCCAGCAGGAACCTAGCGGGAGGTACCGGGGAGCTGTTTTTT. This gives the protein CASRNLAGGTGELFF.